The rows below give T cell receptor beta chains drawn from one sample of a study of blood T cell repertoires in COVID-19. Here immunoSEQ multiplex PCR was the method, and the copy in TCRdb shows in-frame clones only, minus some. There are roughly 150,000 clones in the sample; 85% to 90% occur only once, and around 6.1% lies in the top ten. The sequencing input was peripheral blood. The receptors stem from a man older than 75 with acute or convalescent COVID-19. CDR3s include the opening cysteine and the closing phenylalanine or tryptophan. The order of the fields is clone size, V gene, J gene, D gene, CDR3 length, CDR3 DNA, CDR3 protein. The D gene is left open where the match is weak. The size of a clone is reported for some rows only, either as once, few or many, or as a class for expanded clones.

>-|TRBV5-1|TRBJ2-3|TRBD2|14
TGCGCCAGCAGCTTGCGGGGGGACACAGATACGCAGTATTTT
CASSLRGDTDTQYF
>-|TRBV11-3|TRBJ2-2|TRBD2|17
TGTGCCAGCAGCCTACGCGGTGGACTAGTCGGCACCGGGGAGCTGTTTTTT
CASSLRGGLVGTGELFF
>-|TRBV9|TRBJ2-2|-|14
TGTGCCAGCAGCGTAGCAGACTACACCGGGGAGCTGTTTTTT
CASSVADYTGELFF
>-|TRBV2|TRBJ2-7|-|16
TGTGCCAGCAGTGATGACGGGGGACTTTATCCCTACGAGCAGTACTTC
CASSDDGGLYPYEQYF
>-|TRBV21-1|TRBJ2-7|-|16
TGTGCCAGCAGTCAGCGAGTGTCTGGCGGGATTTACGAGCAGTACTTC
CASSQRVSGGIYEQYF
>-|TRBV5-1|TRBJ2-2|-|16
TGCGCCAGCAGCTTGTTGGACAGCCTTTACGCCGGGGAGCTGTTTTTT
CASSLLDSLYAGELFF
>few|TRBV5-5|TRBJ2-1|-|14
TGTGCCAGCAGCACCCTCAACCTAGACAATGAGCAGTTCTTC
CASSTLNLDNEQFF
>-|TRBV5-1|TRBJ1-2|-|13
TGCGCCAGTAGCCAAGGGGTCTTCTATGGCTACACCTTC
CASSQGVFYGYTF
>-|TRBV3-1/TRBV3-2|TRBJ1-4|-|16
TGTGCCAGCAGCCAAGAAAGAATATCGGCTAATGAAAAACTGTTTTTT
CASSQERISANEKLFF
>-|TRBV2|TRBJ1-6|TRBD1|15
TGTGCCAGCAGCGAGAGGACAGGGGGCGATTCACCCCTCCACTTT
CASSERTGGDSPLHF
>-|TRBV11-1|TRBJ2-7|TRBD1|15
TGTGCCAGCAGCGGGGGGACAGGGAACTTCTACGAGCAGTACTTC
CASSGGTGNFYEQYF
>-|TRBV6-5|TRBJ1-5|TRBD1|15
TGTGCCAGCAGCCGCGGGACAGCTTACAATCAGCCCCAGCATTTT
CASSRGTAYNQPQHF
>-|TRBV5-4|TRBJ1-2|TRBD1|12
TGTGCCAGCAGCCGGACAGGGTATGGCTACACCTTC
CASSRTGYGYTF
>-|TRBV9|TRBJ2-7|TRBD1|15
TGTGCCAGCAGCGTGGGGGACAGTAGCTCGTGGGAGCAGTACTTC
CASSVGDSSSWEQYF
>-|TRBV6-6|TRBJ1-5|-|15
TGTGCCAGCACTAATGGGGGCGCGCGGTATCAGCCCCAGCATTTT
CASTNGGARYQPQHF
>-|TRBV24-1|TRBJ2-2|TRBD1|17
TGTGCCACCAGTGACCCGACAGGGGCCCCGAACACCGGGGAGCTGTTTTTT
CATSDPTGAPNTGELFF
>-|TRBV11-3|TRBJ2-1|-|13
TGTGCCAGCAGCTGGGACTCCGACAATGAGCAGTTCTTC
CASSWDSDNEQFF
>-|TRBV19|TRBJ2-4|TRBD1|15
TGTGCCAGTACTACACAGGGGATAGGCAAAAACATTCAGTACTTC
CASTTQGIGKNIQYF
>-|TRBV6-5|TRBJ1-2|TRBD1|13
TGTGCCAGCAGCCGGACAGGGGGGGATGGCTACACCTTC
CASSRTGGDGYTF
>-|TRBV15|TRBJ2-7|-|15
TGTGCCACCAGCAGAGAAAGCAGGTCGGCGTACGAGCAGTACTTC
CATSRESRSAYEQYF
>few|TRBV19|TRBJ1-1|-|13
TGTGCCAGTAGTATCAAAATTGGACAGGAAGCTTTCTTT
CASSIKIGQEAFF
>-|TRBV30|TRBJ1-5|-|15
TGTGCCTGGAGTCTAGGGACACTCGGGAATCAGCCCCAGCATTTT
CAWSLGTLGNQPQHF
>-|TRBV28|TRBJ1-2|-|14
TGTGCCAGCAGTTTAATTGGGGACTACTATGGCTACACCTTC
CASSLIGDYYGYTF
>-|TRBV9|TRBJ2-1|TRBD2|17
TGTGCCAGCAGCGTAGCCCCAAGCGGGAGCTCCTACAATGAGCAGTTCTTC
CASSVAPSGSSYNEQFF
>-|TRBV27|TRBJ2-1|-|14
TGTGCCGCGGGGTACGGGAACTCCTACAATGAGCAGTTCTTC
CAAGYGNSYNEQFF
>-|TRBV27|TRBJ1-5|-|15
TGTGCCAGCAGGCCAGGGGTTGTCAGCAATCAGCCCCAGCATTTT
CASRPGVVSNQPQHF
>-|TRBV27|TRBJ1-5|-|13
TGTGCCAGCAGTGCCGGGACAATCAGCCCCCAGCATTTT
CASSAGTISPQHF
>-|TRBV7-2|TRBJ1-1|-|15
TGTGCCAGCAGCTCAAAGTCCCGGGAGAACACTGAAGCTTTCTTT
CASSSKSRENTEAFF
>once|TRBV7-3|TRBJ2-2|-|14
TGTGCCAGCAGCGAGACTTCGAACACCGGGGAGCTGTTTTTT
CASSETSNTGELFF